Presented here are 18 T cell receptor beta chains from one specimen sequenced in a study of naive CD8 T cells in extremely preterm neonates. Without labor or membrane rupture, elective cesareans at roughly 37-42 weeks supplied term cord blood. Method: immunoSEQ multiplex PCR; TCRdb's copy keeps in-frame clones and lacks some. The sample records fewer than 7,000 clones, approximately 98% being singletons. The specimen sequenced was naive CD8+ T cells from cord blood. These receptors originate from a newborn in good health.

This clone was observed once. The V gene is TRBV4-3, the J gene TRBJ1-2; 8 bases are a match to TRBD1. Germline loops: CDR1 LGHNA, CDR2 YSLEER. Unmatched junction bases numbered 5, after V lost 4 bases and J lost 4 bases. The CDR3 is 14 amino acids. This CDR3 reads CASSPGQGGYGYTF. The CDR3 DNA reads as TGCGCCAGCAGCCCCGGACAGGGCGGCTATGGCTACACCTTC.

The chain is built from TRBV23-1 and TRBJ2-6; TRBD1 is a possible D gene (5 bases). TRBV23-1 is sorted into the ORF group, with uncertain function. V lost 0 bases and J lost 4, with 10 bases in between. CDR3 length: 16 amino acids. Here the CDR3 reads CASSQSPGWGANVLTF. CDR3 sequence (DNA): TGCGCCAGCAGTCAATCGCCAGGGTGGGGGGCCAACGTCCTGACTTTC.

The chain employs TRBV29-1 and TRBJ2-1, with a possible D match to TRBD1 (5 bases). Trimming shortened V by 4 bases and J by 8 bases, and 6 bases separated the two germline ends. This CDR3 spans 10 amino acids. Germline V lookup: CDR1 SQVTM, CDR2 ANQGSEA. The CDR3: CSVVGHEQFF. CDR3 in DNA: TGCAGCGTTGTGGGGCATGAGCAGTTCTTC.

This clone was detected only once. V and J are TRBV10-3 and TRBJ2-7; 11 bases are shared with TRBD2. The germline V gene encodes CDR1 ENHRY and CDR2 SYGVKD. The CDR3 totals 15 residues. V was clipped by 2 bases and J by 6 bases; unmatched bases: 6. CDR3 sequence reads: CAISEATSGSPEQYF. The CDR3 DNA reads as TGTGCCATCAGTGAGGCTACTAGCGGGAGTCCCGAGCAGTACTTC.

The gene calls are TRBV19 and TRBJ1-6, with TRBD1 as a possible D gene (6 bases). The CDR3 loop spans 17 amino acids. CDR1 is LNHDA and CDR2 is SQIVND in the germline V gene (reference sequence). V gave up 7 bases and J gave up 4 bases, with 20 bases separating them. CDR3 in DNA: TGTGCCAGTACCGCCGGGACATATGAGGGGTATAATTCACCCCTCCACTTT. Its translation is CASTAGTYEGYNSPLHF. The entire variable domain, with the rest obtained from reference TRBV19 and TRBJ1-6, is as follows: DGGITQSPKYLFRKEGQNVTLSCEQNLNHDAMYWYRQDPGQGLRLIYYSQIVNDFQKGDIAEGYSVSREKKESFPLTVTSAQKNPTAFYLCASTAGTYEGYNSPLHFGNGTRLTVT.

The CDR3 reads CASSQSFPGQARNEKLFF. The CDR3 region has the DNA TGCGCCAGCAGTCAATCCTTCCCGGGACAGGCCCGGAATGAAAAACTGTTTTTT. The V call is TRBV23-1, the J call TRBJ1-4; 8 bases map to TRBD1. Being an ORF, TRBV23-1 has a function that is uncertain. This CDR3 has 18 residues. V dropped 0 bases and J dropped 5; count of bases not matched to a gene: 11.

The chain recombines TRBV5-6 with TRBJ1-6; perhaps TRBD1 as D (6 bases). Trimming removed 2 bases from V and 4 bases from J, with 16 bases in between. Germline CDR1 reads SGHDT; CDR2 reads YYEEEE. The CDR3 loop spans 17 amino acids. CDR3 loop: CASSLSGTWVYNSPLHF. CDR3 DNA sequence: TGTGCCAGCAGCTTAAGTGGGACATGGGTATATAATTCACCCCTCCACTTT.

V gene TRBV28 combines with J gene TRBJ1-5, with TRBD1 identical over 11 bases. V was clipped by 3 bases and J by 7 bases; unmatched bases: 5. This CDR3 has 15 amino acids. CDR1 and CDR2 from the germline V gene are MDHEN and SYDVKM. The CDR3 sequence is CASSFWTGGAQPQHF. CDR3 nucleotides: TGTGCCAGCAGTTTCTGGACAGGGGGCGCGCAGCCCCAGCATTTT.

The rearrangement links TRBV30 to TRBJ2-7, with a possible D match to TRBD1 (6 bases). V lost 4 bases, J lost 3 bases, and 7 bases lay in between. Per germline, CDR1 GTSNPN and CDR2 SVGIG (reference sequence). CDR3 length: 11 residues. The CDR3 DNA follows: TGTGCCTGGAAGGGACACTACGAGCAGTACTTC. Its translation: CAWKGHYEQYF.

Details on this clone: It is likely a read error, because the conserved phenylalanine at the end of the CDR3 is missing. The V and J genes are TRBV11-2 and TRBJ1-1, with no clear D. The CDR3 runs to 14 residues. The germline V gene has CDR1 SGHAT and CDR2 FQNNGV. With 2 bases removed from V and 4 bases from J, the gap between germline ends came to 11 bases. The CDR3 spells CASSLNGIGTEAFI. The CDR3 DNA sequence: TGTGCCAGCAGCTTAAACGGGATCGGCACTGAAGCTTTCATT.

V usage is TRBV19 and J usage is TRBJ2-7; TRBD1 aligns across 8 bases. The CDR3 is made up of 14 amino acids. The V segment lost 3 bases and the J segment 4 bases; nucleotides outside the gene matches: 5. CDR1 is LNHDA and CDR2 is SQIVND in the germline V gene (reference sequence). The CDR3 nucleotides read TGTGCCAGTAGTATGGCGCAGGGGGCGTACGAGCAGTACTTC. Protein product: CASSMAQGAYEQYF.

The rearrangement uses TRBV13 and TRBJ2-1, with D perhaps TRBD2 (6 bases). V was trimmed by 2 bases and J by 6 bases, leaving 17 bases between them. The CDR3 totals 16 residues. Germline V gene data show CDR1 as PRHDT and CDR2 as FYEKMQ (reference sequence). CDR3 DNA: TGTGCCAGCAGCTTAAATGCGGGAACCTTGGGCAATGAGCAGTTCTTC. Its protein product is CASSLNAGTLGNEQFF.

The chain employs TRBV6-5 and TRBJ2-5, with D possibly matching TRBD2 (5 bases). V lost 1 base and J lost 3, with 9 bases in between. Germline assignment: CDR1 MNHEY and CDR2 SVGAGI. The CDR3 runs to 14 residues. The CDR3 sequence is CASSYWAGEETQYF. The DNA for the CDR3 is TGTGCCAGCAGTTACTGGGCGGGTGAAGAGACCCAGTACTTC.

The chain links TRBV28 to TRBJ2-7, with a possible D match to TRBD1 (6 bases). This CDR3 contains 16 residues. Trimming took 4 bases from V and 2 from J, leaving 18 bases between them. Germline lookup yields CDR1 MDHEN and CDR2 SYDVKM. CDR3 nucleotides: TGTGCCAGCAGTTACCCCTTCTCAGGGGCTACCTACGAGCAGTACTTC. Its protein is CASSYPFSGATYEQYF.

This chain connects TRBV27 to TRBJ2-2; the match to TRBD2 covers 10 bases. With 6 bases clipped from V and 8 bases from J, the junction kept 9 bases outside the gene matches. The CDR3 length is 15 residues. Germline lookup yields CDR1 MNHEY and CDR2 SMNVEV (reference sequence). CDR3 residues: CASSPGTSVGGELFF. The CDR3 DNA reads as TGTGCCAGCAGCCCCGGGACTAGCGTGGGAGGGGAGCTGTTTTTT.

This clone was seen a single time. The chain employs TRBV7-2 and TRBJ2-1; D possibly corresponds to TRBD2 (6 bases). This CDR3 spans 18 amino acids. The germline CDR1 and CDR2 sequences are SGHTA and FQGNSA. V lost 6 bases and J 2 bases, leaving 23 bases between the germline ends. The CDR3 DNA reads TGTGCCAGCAGTCCCATAGCGGATCCAAGCCCCCCCTACAATGAGCAGTTCTTC. This gives the protein CASSPIADPSPPYNEQFF.

In nucleotides, the CDR3 is TGTGCCAGCAGCTTAACTAGCGGAAACATTCAGTACTTC. This translates into CASSLTSGNIQYF. The J gene is TRBJ2-4, the V gene TRBV7-3; D possibly corresponds to TRBD2 (6 bases). The germline CDR1 and CDR2 sequences are SGHTA and FQGTGA. V dropped 0 bases and J dropped 6 bases, with 6 bases sitting between them. The CDR3 is made up of 13 amino acids.

The rearrangement links TRBV7-3 to TRBJ2-3, with a possible D match to TRBD1 (5 bases). CDR1 and CDR2 (germline): SGHTA, FQGTGA. CDR3 size: 14 residues. The V end was cut by 5 bases, the J end by 2 bases, with 11 bases between. Here the CDR3 reads CASSRLGDTDTQYF. CDR3 sequence (DNA): TGTGCCAGCAGCCGCCTAGGGGACACAGATACGCAGTATTTT. Variable domain in full (rest from reference TRBV7-3 and TRBJ2-3): GAGVSQTPSNKVTEKGKYVELRCDPISGHTALYWYRQSLGQGPEFLIYFQGTGAADDSGLPNDRFFAVRPEGSVSTLKIQRTERGDSAVYLCASSRLGDTDTQYFGPGTRLTVL.